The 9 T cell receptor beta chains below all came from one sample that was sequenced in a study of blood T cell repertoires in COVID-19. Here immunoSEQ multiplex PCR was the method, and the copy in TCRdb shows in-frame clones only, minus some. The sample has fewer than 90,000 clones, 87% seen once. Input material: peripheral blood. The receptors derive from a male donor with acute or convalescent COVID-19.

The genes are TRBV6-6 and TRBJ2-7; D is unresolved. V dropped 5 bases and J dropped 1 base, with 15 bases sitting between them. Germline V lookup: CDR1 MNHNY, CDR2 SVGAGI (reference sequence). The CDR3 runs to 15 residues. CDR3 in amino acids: CASSAPGRSSYEQYF. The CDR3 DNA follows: TGTGCCAGCAGTGCCCCTGGCAGGTCGTCCTACGAGCAGTACTTC.

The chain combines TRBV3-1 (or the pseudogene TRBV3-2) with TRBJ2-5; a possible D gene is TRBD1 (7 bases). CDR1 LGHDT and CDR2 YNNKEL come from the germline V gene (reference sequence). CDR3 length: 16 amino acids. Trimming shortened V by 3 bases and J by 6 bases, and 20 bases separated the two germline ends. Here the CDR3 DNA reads TGTGCCAGCAGCCACAGGGGGGACTCCGCGATGAAGACCCAGTACTTC. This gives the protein CASSHRGDSAMKTQYF.

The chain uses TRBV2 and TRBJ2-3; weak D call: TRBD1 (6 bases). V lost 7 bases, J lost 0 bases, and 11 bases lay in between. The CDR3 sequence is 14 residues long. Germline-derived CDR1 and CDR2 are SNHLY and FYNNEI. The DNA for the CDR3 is TGTGCCAGCAAAAGGACAGCTAGCACAGATACGCAGTATTTT. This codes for CASKRTASTDTQYF. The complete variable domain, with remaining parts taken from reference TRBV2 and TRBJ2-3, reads EPEVTQTPSHQVTQMGQEVILRCVPISNHLYFYWYRQILGQKVEFLVSFYNNEISEKSEIFDDQFSVERPDGSNFTLKIRSTKLEDSAMYFCASKRTASTDTQYFGPGTRLTVL.

CDR3 amino acids: CASRLGRAGGSVDNSPLHF. In DNA form, the CDR3 reads TGTGCAAGTCGCTTAGGTCGTGCAGGGGGGTCAGTGGATAATTCACCCCTCCACTTT. This chain links TRBV12-2 with TRBJ1-6; the table's D call TRBD1 went unverified against the DNA. TRBV12-2 is deemed a pseudogene. The CDR3 extends over 19 amino acids.

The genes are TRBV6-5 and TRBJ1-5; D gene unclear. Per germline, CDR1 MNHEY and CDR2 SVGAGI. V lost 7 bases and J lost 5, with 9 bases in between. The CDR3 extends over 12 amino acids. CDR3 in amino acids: CASNPADQPQHF. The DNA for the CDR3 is TGTGCCAGCAATCCCGCGGATCAGCCCCAGCATTTT.

Here the CDR3 DNA reads TGTGCCAGCAGGAACACAGGGGACCCCTACGAGCAGTACTTC. It codes for CASRNTGDPYEQYF. This sequence joins TRBV6-6 and TRBJ2-7, with 7 bases identical to TRBD1. Unmatched junction bases numbered 7, after V lost 6 bases and J lost 2 bases. The germline V gene encodes CDR1 MNHNY and CDR2 SVGAGI (reference sequence). This CDR3 has 14 residues.

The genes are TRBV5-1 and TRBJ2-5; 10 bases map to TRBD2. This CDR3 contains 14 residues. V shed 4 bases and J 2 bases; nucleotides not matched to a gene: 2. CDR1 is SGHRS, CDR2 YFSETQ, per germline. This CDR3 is CASSLAGEQETQYF. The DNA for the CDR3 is TGCGCCAGCAGCCTAGCGGGGGAGCAAGAGACCCAGTACTTC. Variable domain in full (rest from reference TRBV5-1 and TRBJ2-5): KAGVTQTPRYLIKTRGQQVTLSCSPISGHRSVSWYQQTPGQGLQFLFEYFSETQRNKGNFPGRFSGRQFSNSRSEMNVSTLELGDSALYLCASSLAGEQETQYFGPGTRLLVL.

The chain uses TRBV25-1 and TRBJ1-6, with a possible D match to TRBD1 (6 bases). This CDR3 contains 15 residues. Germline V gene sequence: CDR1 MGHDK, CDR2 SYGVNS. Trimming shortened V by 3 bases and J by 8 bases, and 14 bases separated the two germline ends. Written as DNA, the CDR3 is TGTGCCAGCAGTGAGGCAACAGGGTTTTATTCACCCCTCCACTTT. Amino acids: CASSEATGFYSPLHF.

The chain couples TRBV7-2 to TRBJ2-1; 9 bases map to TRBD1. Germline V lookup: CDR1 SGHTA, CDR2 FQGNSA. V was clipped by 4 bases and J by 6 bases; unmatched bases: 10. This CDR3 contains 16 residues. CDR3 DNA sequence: TGTGCCAGCAGCTCCCGACCGGGACAGGGTGTCAATGAGCAGTTCTTC. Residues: CASSSRPGQGVNEQFF.